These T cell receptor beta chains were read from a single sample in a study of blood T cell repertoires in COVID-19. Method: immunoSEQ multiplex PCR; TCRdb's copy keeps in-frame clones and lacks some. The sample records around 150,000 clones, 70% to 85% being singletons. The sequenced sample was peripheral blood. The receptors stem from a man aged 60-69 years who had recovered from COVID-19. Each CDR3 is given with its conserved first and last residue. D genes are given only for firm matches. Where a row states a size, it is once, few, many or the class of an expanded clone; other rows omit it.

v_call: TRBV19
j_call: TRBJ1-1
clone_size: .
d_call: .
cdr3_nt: TGTGCCAGTAGTCTTACAGGGCGACCGTTGAACACTGAAGCTTTCTTT
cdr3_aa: CASSLTGRPLNTEAFF

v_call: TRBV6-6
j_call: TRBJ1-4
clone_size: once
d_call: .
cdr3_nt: TGTGCCAGCAGTTTTTCCGGGAACGATGAAAAACTGTTTTTT
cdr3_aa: CASSFSGNDEKLFF

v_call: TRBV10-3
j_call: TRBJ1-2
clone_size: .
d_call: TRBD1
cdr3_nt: TGTGCCATCAGCTCAGGGGGGATCTCTCCTAACTATGGCTACACCTTC
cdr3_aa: CAISSGGISPNYGYTF

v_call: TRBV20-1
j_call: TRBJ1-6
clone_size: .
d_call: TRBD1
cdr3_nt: TGCAGTGCTAGTTATGGACAGGGCTATAATTCACCCCTCCACTTT
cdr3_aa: CSASYGQGYNSPLHF

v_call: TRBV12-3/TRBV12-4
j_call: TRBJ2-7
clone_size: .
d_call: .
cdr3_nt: TGTGCCAGCAGTTTAGGGCAGAACTACGAGCAGTACTTC
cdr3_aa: CASSLGQNYEQYF

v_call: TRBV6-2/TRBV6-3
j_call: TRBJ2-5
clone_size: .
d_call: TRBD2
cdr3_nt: TGTGCCAGCAGTTACCCGGGACTAGCGGGGGCCGCCCCGAACTTC
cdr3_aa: CASSYPGLAGAAPNF

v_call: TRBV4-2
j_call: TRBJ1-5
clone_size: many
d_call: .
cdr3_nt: TGTGCCAGCAGCCAAGACCCGACAGGTAATCAGCCCCAGCATTTT
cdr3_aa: CASSQDPTGNQPQHF

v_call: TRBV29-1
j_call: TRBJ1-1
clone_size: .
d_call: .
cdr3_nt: TGCAGCGCCGGGGGGAAGGGCGTGCTTCGGACTGAAGCTTTCTTT
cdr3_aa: CSAGGKGVLRTEAFF

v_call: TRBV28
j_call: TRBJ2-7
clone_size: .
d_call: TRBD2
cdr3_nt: TGTGCCAGCAGTCGCCCGGGGGGAGAGCAGTACTTC
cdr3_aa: CASSRPGGEQYF

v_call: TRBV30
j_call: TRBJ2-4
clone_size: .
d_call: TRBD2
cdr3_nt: TGTGCCTGGAGTTTGGGGACTAGCGGGAGAGGAAACATTCAGTACTTC
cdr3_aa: CAWSLGTSGRGNIQYF

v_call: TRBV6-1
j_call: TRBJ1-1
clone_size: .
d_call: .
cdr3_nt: TGTGCCAGCAGTGAAGCAGGGGGTGAAGCTTTCTTT
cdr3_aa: CASSEAGGEAFF

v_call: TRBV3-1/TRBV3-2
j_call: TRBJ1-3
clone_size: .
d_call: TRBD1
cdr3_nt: TGTGCCAGCAGCCAAGTTGGGACAGCCGGAAACACCATATATTTT
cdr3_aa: CASSQVGTAGNTIYF

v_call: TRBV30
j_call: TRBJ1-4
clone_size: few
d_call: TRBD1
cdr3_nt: TGTGCCTGGAGCTTCGGGACAGCTTCGAATGAAAAACTGTTTTTT
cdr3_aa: CAWSFGTASNEKLFF

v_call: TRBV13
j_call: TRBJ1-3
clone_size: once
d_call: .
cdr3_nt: TGTGCCAGCAGCACCGGGGGGAGCTTCGGAAACACCATATATTTT
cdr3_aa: CASSTGGSFGNTIYF

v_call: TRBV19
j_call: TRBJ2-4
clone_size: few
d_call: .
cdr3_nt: TGTGCCAGTAAGGAGGGGTCGGGGAACATTCAGTACTTC
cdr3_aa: CASKEGSGNIQYF

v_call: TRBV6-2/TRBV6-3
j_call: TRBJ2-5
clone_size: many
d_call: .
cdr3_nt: TGTGCCAGCAGTCTCAAGGGGGAGACCCAGTACTTC
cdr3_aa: CASSLKGETQYF

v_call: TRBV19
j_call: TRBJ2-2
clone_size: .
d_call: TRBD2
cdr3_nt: TGTGCCAGTAGGGTCCCTAGCGGGAGGCCCGGCACCGGGGAGCTGTTTTTT
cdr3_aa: CASRVPSGRPGTGELFF

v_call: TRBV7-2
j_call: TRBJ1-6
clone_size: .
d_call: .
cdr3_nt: TGTGCCAGCAGCTCCGGGACTCTACATAATTCACCCCTCCACTTT
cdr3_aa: CASSSGTLHNSPLHF

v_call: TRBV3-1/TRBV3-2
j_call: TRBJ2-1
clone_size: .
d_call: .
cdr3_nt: TGTGCCAGCAGCCCAACGGGAGTTTCCTACAATGAGCAGTTCTTC
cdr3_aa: CASSPTGVSYNEQFF

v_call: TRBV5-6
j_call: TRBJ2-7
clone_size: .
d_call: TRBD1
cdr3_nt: TGTGCCAGCAGCACCGGGACAGGTATCTCCTACGAGCAGTACTTC
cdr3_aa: CASSTGTGISYEQYF

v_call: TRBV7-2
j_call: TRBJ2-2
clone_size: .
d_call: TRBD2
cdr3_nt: TGTGCCAGCAGCTTAGAGGTTGGGACTAGCACCGGGGAGCTGTTTTTT
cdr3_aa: CASSLEVGTSTGELFF

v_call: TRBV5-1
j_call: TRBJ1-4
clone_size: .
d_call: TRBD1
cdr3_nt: TGCGCCAGCAGCTCACAGGGGGAAAAACTGTTTTTT
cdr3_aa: CASSSQGEKLFF

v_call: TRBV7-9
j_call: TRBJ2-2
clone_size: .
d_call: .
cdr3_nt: TGTGCCAGCAGCTTAGCGGTAGGATTGGAGGCCGGGGAGCTGTTTTTT
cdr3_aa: CASSLAVGLEAGELFF

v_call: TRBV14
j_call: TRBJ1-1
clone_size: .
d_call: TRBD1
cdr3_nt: TGTGCCAGCAGACGGACAGGAGGAGCTGAAGCTTTCTTT
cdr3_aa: CASRRTGGAEAFF

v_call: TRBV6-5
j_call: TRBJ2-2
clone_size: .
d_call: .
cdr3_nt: TGTGCCAGCAGTTTACACCCTCTCACCGGGGAGCTGTTTTTT
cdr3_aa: CASSLHPLTGELFF

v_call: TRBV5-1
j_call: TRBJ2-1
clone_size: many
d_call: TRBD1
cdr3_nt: TGCGCCAGCAGCTCTGCTACGGGACAGGGGGTAGGGAATGAGCAGTTCTTC
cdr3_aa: CASSSATGQGVGNEQFF

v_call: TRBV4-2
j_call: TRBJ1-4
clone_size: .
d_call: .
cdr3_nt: TGTGCCAGCAGCCAAGGGACAGCGGTTAATGAAAAACTGTTTTTT
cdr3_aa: CASSQGTAVNEKLFF

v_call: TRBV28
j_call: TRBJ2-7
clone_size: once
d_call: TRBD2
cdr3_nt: TGTGCCAGCAGACCTACTGGGCGGGGGGCGAGCGAGCAGTACTTC
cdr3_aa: CASRPTGRGASEQYF

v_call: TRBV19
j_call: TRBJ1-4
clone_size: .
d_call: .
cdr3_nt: TGTGCCAGTACCTTTGGAGGGGCTAATGAAAAACTGTTTTTT
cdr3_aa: CASTFGGANEKLFF

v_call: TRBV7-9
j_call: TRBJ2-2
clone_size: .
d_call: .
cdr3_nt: TGTGCCAGCAGCATCGAACAGGGACACGGGGAGCTGTTTTTT
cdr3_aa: CASSIEQGHGELFF

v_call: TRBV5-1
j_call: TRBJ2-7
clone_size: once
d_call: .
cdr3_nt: TGCGCCAGCAGCTTGGCGGGGGGCATCGAGCAGTACTTC
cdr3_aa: CASSLAGGIEQYF

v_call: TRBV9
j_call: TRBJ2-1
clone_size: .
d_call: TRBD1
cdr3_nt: TGTGCCAGCAGCGTAGAGACAGGGTACAATGAGCAGTTCTTC
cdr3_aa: CASSVETGYNEQFF

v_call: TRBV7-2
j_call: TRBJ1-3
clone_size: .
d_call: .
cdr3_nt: TGTGCCAGCAGCGCGGGGAGGGCGGGAAACACCATATATTTT
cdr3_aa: CASSAGRAGNTIYF

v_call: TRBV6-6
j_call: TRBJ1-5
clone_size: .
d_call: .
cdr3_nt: TGTGCCAGTGTCCGGGACTCTGGTCCCAATCAGCCCCAGCATTTT
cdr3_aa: CASVRDSGPNQPQHF

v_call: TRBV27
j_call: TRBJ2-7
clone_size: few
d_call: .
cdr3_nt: TGTGCCAGTTCCTTTAACGGGGGAGCGGACGAGCAGTACTTC
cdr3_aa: CASSFNGGADEQYF

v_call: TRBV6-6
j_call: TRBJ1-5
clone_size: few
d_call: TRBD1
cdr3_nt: TGTGCCAGCACTATAGGAGGGGGCGAGAGTTATCAGCCCCAGCATTTT
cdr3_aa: CASTIGGGESYQPQHF

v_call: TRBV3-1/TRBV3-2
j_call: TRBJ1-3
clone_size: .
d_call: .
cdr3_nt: TGTGCCAGCAGCCAAGATCCCGGTGGAAACACCATATATTTT
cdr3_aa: CASSQDPGGNTIYF

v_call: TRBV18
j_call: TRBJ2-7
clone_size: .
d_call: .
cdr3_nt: TGTGCCAGCTCGCTGACAGGCGATACCTACGAGCAGTACTTC
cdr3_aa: CASSLTGDTYEQYF

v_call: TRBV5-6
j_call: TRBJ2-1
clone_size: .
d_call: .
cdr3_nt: TGTGCCAGCAGCTTGGATTCAGGGGAAGTATACAATGAGCAGTTCTTC
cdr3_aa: CASSLDSGEVYNEQFF

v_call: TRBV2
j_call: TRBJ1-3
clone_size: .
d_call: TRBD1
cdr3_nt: TGTGCCAGCAGCCGGGACAGTATCTCTGGAAACACCATATATTTT
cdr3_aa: CASSRDSISGNTIYF

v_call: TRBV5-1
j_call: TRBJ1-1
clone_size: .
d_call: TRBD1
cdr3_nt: TGCGCCAGCAGGGTGACAGGGAATACTGAAGCTTTCTTT
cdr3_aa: CASRVTGNTEAFF

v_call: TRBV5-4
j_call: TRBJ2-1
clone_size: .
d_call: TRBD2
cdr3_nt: TGTGCCAGCAGCCCCCCGGGACTAGCGGGCCAAGGAAGCTACAATGAGCAGTTCTTC
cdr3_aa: CASSPPGLAGQGSYNEQFF

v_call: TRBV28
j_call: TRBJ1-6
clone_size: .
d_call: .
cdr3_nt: TGTGCCAGCAGGCCCGATTGGGGGCCTTCACCCCTCCACTTT
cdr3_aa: CASRPDWGPSPLHF

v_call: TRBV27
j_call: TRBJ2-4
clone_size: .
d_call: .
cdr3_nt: TGTGCCAGCAGTCCAGGCGTGGGGAGGCTAGGGAACATTCAGTACTTC
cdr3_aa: CASSPGVGRLGNIQYF

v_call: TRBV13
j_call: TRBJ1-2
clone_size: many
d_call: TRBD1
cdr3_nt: TGTGCCAGCAGGTGGACAGGGTCGTATGGCTACACCTTC
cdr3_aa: CASRWTGSYGYTF

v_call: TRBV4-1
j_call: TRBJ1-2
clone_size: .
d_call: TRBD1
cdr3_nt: TGCGCCAGCAGCCACCACCCGGGACAGCCTTCTAACTATGGCTACACCTTC
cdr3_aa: CASSHHPGQPSNYGYTF

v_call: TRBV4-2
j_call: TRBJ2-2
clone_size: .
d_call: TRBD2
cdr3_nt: TGTGCCAGCAGCCGCGGGGCTAGCGGGGGCCCGAACACCGGGGAGCTGTTTTTT
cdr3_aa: CASSRGASGGPNTGELFF

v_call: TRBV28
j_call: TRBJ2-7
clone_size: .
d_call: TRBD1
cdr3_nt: TGTGCCAGCAGGGGTACAGGGGGCTCCCACGAGCAGTACTTC
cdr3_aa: CASRGTGGSHEQYF

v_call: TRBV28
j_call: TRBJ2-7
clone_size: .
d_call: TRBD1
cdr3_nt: TGTGCCAGCAGTTTAAGACAGGGTGGCTACGAGCAGTACTTC
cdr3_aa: CASSLRQGGYEQYF

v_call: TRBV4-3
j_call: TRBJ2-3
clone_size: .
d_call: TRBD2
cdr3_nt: TGCGCCAGCAGCCAAGTAGGAGCGGGAGAGAGCACAGATACGCAGTATTTT
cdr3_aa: CASSQVGAGESTDTQYF

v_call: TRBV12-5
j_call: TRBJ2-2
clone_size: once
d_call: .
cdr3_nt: TGTGCTAGTGGTCTGGGCGGGGTGAACACCGGGGAGCTGTTTTTT
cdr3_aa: CASGLGGVNTGELFF

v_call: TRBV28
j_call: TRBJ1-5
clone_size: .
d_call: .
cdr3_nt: TGTGCCAGCAGTTTTCCACGGGGGTCCCAGCCCCAGCATTTT
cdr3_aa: CASSFPRGSQPQHF

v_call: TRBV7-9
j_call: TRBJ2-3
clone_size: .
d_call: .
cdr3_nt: TGTGCCAGCAGCTCCCCAGGAACTCTCACAGATACGCAGTATTTT
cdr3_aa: CASSSPGTLTDTQYF

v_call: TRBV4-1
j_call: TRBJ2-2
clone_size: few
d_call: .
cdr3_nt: TGCGCCAGCAGCCAAGACGGAGGAGGTGCGGCCAGGCCCTTCACCGGGGAGCTGTTTTTT
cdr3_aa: CASSQDGGGAARPFTGELFF

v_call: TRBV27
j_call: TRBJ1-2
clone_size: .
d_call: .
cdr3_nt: TGTGCCAGCAGTTTATCGGGCCAAGCATTCTATGGCTACACCTTC
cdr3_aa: CASSLSGQAFYGYTF

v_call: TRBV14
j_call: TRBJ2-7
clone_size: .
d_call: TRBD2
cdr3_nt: TGTGCCAGCAGCCTACTAGCGGGAGGCCCGGAGTACTTC
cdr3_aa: CASSLLAGGPEYF

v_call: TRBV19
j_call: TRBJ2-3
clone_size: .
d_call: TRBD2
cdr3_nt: TGTGCCAGTAGTATAAGAGTAGCGGGGAACACAGATACGCAGTATTTT
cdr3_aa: CASSIRVAGNTDTQYF

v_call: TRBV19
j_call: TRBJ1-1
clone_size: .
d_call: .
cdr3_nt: TGTGCCAGTAGTACCAGTCCCGGACAGCCTTTTTTTGTAGCTTTCTTT
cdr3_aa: CASSTSPGQPFFVAFF

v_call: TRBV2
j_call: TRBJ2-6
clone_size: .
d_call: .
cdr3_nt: TGTGCCAGCACCTCGGGTTACTCTGGGGCCAACGTCCTGACTTTC
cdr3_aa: CASTSGYSGANVLTF

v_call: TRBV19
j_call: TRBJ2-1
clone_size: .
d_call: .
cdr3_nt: TGTGCCAGTAGTATAGCTCCTAATGAGCAGTTCTTC
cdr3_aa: CASSIAPNEQFF